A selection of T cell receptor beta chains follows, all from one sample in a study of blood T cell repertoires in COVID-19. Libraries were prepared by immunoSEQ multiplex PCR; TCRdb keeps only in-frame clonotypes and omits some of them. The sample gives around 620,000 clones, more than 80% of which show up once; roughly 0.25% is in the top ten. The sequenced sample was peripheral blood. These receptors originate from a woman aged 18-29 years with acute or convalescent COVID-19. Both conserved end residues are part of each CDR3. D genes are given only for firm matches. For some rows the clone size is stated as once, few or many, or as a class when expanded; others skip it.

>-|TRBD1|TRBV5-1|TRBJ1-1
CASSARTGQNTEAFF
TGCGCCAGCAGCGCCCGGACAGGGCAAAACACTGAAGCTTTCTTT
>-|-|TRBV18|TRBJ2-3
CASSTGQTTDTQYF
TGTGCCAGCTCAACCGGACAGACCACAGATACGCAGTATTTT
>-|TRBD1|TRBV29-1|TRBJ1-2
CSVERRQGSYGYTF
TGCAGCGTTGAAAGGAGACAGGGATCCTATGGCTACACCTTC
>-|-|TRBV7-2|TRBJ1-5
CASSLVAGTYSNQPQHF
TGTGCCAGCAGCTTAGTGGCAGGCACATATAGCAATCAGCCCCAGCATTTT
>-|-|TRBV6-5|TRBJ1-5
CASSYGGGQPQHF
TGTGCCAGCAGTTATGGTGGCGGGCAGCCCCAGCATTTT
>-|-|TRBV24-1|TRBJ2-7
CATSDFASYEQYF
TGTGCCACCAGTGATTTTGCGAGCTACGAGCAGTACTTC
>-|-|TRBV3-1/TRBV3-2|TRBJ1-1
CASSHGLVATEAFF
TGTGCCAGCAGCCACGGACTTGTGGCAACTGAAGCTTTCTTT
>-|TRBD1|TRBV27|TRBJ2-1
CASRPGTGQAYNEQFF
TGTGCCAGCAGACCTGGCACGGGACAGGCCTACAATGAGCAGTTCTTC
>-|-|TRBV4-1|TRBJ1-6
CASSQGIGGSYNSPLHF
TGCGCCAGCAGCCAAGGAATAGGAGGTAGCTATAATTCACCCCTCCACTTT
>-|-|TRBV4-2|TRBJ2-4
CASSQELGQGKSGKNIQYF
TGTGCCAGCAGCCAAGAATTGGGTCAGGGGAAGTCGGGCAAAAACATTCAGTACTTC
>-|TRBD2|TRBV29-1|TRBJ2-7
CSVNRDSGGEQYF
TGCAGCGTGAACCGGGACTCGGGGGGCGAGCAGTACTTC
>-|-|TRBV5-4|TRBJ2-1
CASSLSNEQFF
TGTGCCAGCAGCTTGTCGAATGAGCAGTTCTTC
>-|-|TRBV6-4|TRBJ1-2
CARGGKEYTF
TGTGCCAGGGGGGGGAAGGAGTACACCTTC
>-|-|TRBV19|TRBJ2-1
CASSTFYEQFF
TGTGCCAGTAGTACGTTCTATGAGCAGTTCTTC
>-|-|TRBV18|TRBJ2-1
CASPRGRDEQFF
TGTGCCAGCCCACGGGGGCGTGATGAGCAGTTCTTC
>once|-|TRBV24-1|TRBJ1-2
CATSDTPPRGYTF
TGTGCCACCAGTGATACACCCCCGAGGGGCTACACCTTC
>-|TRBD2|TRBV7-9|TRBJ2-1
CASSRAAGDELSYNEQFF
TGTGCCAGCAGTAGGGCGGCGGGGGATGAACTCTCCTACAATGAGCAGTTCTTC
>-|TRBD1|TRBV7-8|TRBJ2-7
CASSPGQGAFEQYF
TGTGCCAGCAGCCCGGGACAGGGGGCGTTTGAGCAGTACTTC
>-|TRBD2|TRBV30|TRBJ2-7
CAWSEEILGEGYEQYF
TGTGCCTGGAGTGAGGAGATTTTGGGGGAGGGGTACGAGCAGTACTTC
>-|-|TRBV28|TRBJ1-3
CASSYPTGSPYLSSGNTIYF
TGTGCCAGCAGCTACCCAACAGGGTCACCTTATTTGAGCTCTGGAAACACCATATATTTT
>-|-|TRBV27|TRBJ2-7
CASSLYTGFYEQYF
TGTGCCAGCAGTTTATACACAGGGTTCTACGAGCAGTACTTC
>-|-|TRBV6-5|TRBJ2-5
CASTILWRPETQYF
TGTGCCAGCACCATACTTTGGAGGCCGGAGACCCAGTACTTC
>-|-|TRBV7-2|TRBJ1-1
CASSFYGPEAFF
TGTGCCAGCAGCTTTTATGGGCCTGAAGCTTTCTTT
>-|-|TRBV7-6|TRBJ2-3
CASSERQTDTQYF
TGTGCCAGCAGCGAGAGACAGACAGATACGCAGTATTTT
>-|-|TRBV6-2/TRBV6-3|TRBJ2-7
CASSYFGGQSYEQYF
TGTGCCAGCAGTTACTTTGGCGGGCAATCCTACGAGCAGTACTTC
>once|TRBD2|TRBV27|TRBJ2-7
CASSSLGAGQSYEQYF
TGTGCCAGCAGTTCCTTGGGAGCGGGGCAATCCTACGAGCAGTACTTC
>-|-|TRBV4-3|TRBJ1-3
CASSHKDSSGNTIYF
TGCGCCAGCAGCCACAAAGACAGCTCTGGAAACACCATATATTTT
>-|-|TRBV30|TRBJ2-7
CAWSVRGEQYF
TGTGCCTGGAGTGTAAGGGGAGAGCAGTACTTC
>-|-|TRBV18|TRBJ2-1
CASSPSDNEQFF
TGTGCCAGCTCACCATCCGACAATGAGCAGTTCTTC
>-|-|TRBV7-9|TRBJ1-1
CASTTGNTEAFF
TGTGCCAGCACCACAGGGAACACTGAAGCTTTCTTT
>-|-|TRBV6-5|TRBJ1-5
CASSSTGNQPQHF
TGTGCCAGCAGTAGTACAGGGAATCAGCCCCAGCATTTT
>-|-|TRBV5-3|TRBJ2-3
CARSPDGRPTDTQYF
TGTGCCAGAAGCCCGGATGGGAGACCCACAGATACGCAGTATTTT
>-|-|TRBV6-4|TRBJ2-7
CASSDLGGGVGGQYF
TGTGCCAGCAGTGATTTAGGGGGGGGCGTTGGAGGGCAGTACTTC
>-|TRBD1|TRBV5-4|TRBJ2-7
CASSLPTGAEQYF
TGTGCCAGCAGCTTACCCACAGGGGCCGAGCAGTACTTC
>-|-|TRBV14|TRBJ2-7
CASSTNRGGYEQYF
TGTGCCAGCAGCACCAACAGGGGAGGCTACGAGCAGTACTTC
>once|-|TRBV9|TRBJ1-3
CASSVSKETVGNTIYF
TGTGCCAGCAGCGTGTCAAAGGAGACAGTTGGAAACACCATATATTTT
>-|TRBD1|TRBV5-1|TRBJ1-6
CASSQTGAAGFHF
TGCGCCAGCTCCCAGACAGGGGCCGCTGGGTTCCACTTT
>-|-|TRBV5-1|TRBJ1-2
CASSLAVTGGDGYTF
TGCGCCAGCAGCTTGGCCGTAACGGGGGGCGATGGCTACACCTTC
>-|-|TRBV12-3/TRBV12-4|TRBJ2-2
CASSPSGTGELFF
TGTGCCAGCAGTCCCTCGGGAACCGGGGAGCTGTTTTTT
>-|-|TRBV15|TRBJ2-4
CATGRGFNIQYF
TGTGCCACCGGTCGAGGGTTTAACATTCAGTACTTC
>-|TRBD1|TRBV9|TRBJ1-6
CASSGTGGFSPLHF
TGTGCCAGCAGCGGGACAGGGGGCTTTTCACCCCTCCACTTT
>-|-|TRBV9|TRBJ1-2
CASSVAPRSTGNYGYTF
TGTGCCAGCAGCGTAGCCCCCCGCTCAACAGGGAACTATGGCTACACCTTC
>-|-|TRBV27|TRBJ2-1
CASSLYPGVGHNEQFF
TGTGCCAGCAGTTTATACCCAGGGGTTGGGCACAATGAGCAGTTCTTC
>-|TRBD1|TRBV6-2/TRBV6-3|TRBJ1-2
CASSRQGGYTF
TGTGCCAGCAGCCGACAGGGCGGCTACACCTTC
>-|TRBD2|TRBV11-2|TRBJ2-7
CASSLPGGRDYEQYF
TGTGCCAGCAGCTTACCGGGAGGCAGGGACTACGAGCAGTACTTC